A selection of T cell receptor beta chains follows, all from one sample in a study of CD8 T cells in Susac syndrome. MiXCR, applied by TCRdb to the immunoSEQ multiplex PCR reads, yields one record per CDR3 protein. Among 330,000 or so distinct CDR3 sequences listed, roughly 90% were seen once. The specimen was CD8+ T cells from PBMCs. The source of these receptors is a human donor with multiple sclerosis. The CDR3 runs from the conserved cysteine through the conserved F or W. D genes are given only for firm matches. Expanded clones are given a class, and other clones once, few, many or no size at all.

TRBJ2-1 | TRBV19 | NA | NA | CASSIGSSSYNEQFF | TGTGCCAGTAGTATAGGAAGTAGCTCCTACAATGAGCAGTTCTTC
TRBJ2-7 | TRBV6-1 | TRBD2 | NA | CASSELSGRAYEQYF | TGTGCCAGCAGTGAACTCAGCGGGAGGGCCTACGAGCAGTACTTC
TRBJ1-5 | TRBV9 | TRBD1 | NA | CASSADRGPSQPQHF | TGTGCCAGCAGCGCTGACAGGGGTCCGAGTCAGCCCCAGCATTTT
TRBJ2-7 | TRBV19 | TRBD1 | NA | CASSSTRDRGHEQYF | TGTGCCAGTAGTTCCACTCGGGACAGGGGGCACGAGCAGTACTTC
TRBJ2-7 | TRBV27 | NA | NA | CASSLAEPYEQYF | TGTGCCAGCAGTTTGGCCGAGCCCTACGAGCAGTACTTC
TRBJ1-5 | TRBV6-1 | TRBD1 | NA | CASSESGTGGWQPQHF | TGTGCCAGCAGTGAAAGTGGGACAGGGGGCTGGCAGCCCCAGCATTTT
TRBJ2-2 | TRBV28 | NA | NA | CASSFGRLAGELFF | TGTGCCAGCAGTTTCGGCAGGTTGGCCGGGGAGCTGTTTTTT
TRBJ2-6 | TRBV15 | NA | NA | CATSREPGTGANVLIF | TGTGCCACCAGCAGAGAACCAGGGACTGGGGCCAACGTCCTGATTTTC
TRBJ1-5 | TRBV20-1 | NA | NA | CSARPGRGTWGNQPQHF | TGCAGTGCTAGACCGGGACGGGGTACATGGGGCAATCAGCCCCAGCATTTT
TRBJ2-1 | TRBV7-2 | TRBD1 | NA | CASTPNRGLNEQFF | TGTGCCAGCACCCCAAACAGGGGGTTAAATGAGCAGTTCTTC
TRBJ1-1 | TRBV9 | NA | NA | CASSPGGHLNTEAFF | TGTGCCAGCAGCCCCGGGGGACATCTGAACACTGAAGCTTTCTTT
TRBJ2-1 | TRBV14 | NA | NA | CASSPWVASYNEQFF | TGTGCCAGCAGCCCCTGGGTAGCGAGCTACAATGAGCAGTTCTTC
TRBJ2-7 | TRBV6-2/TRBV6-3 | NA | once | CASNLQGLTYEQYF | TGTGCCAGCAACTTACAGGGCTTGACCTACGAGCAGTACTTC
TRBJ2-1 | TRBV27 | TRBD2 | NA | CASASGGPYNEQFF | TGTGCCAGCGCTAGCGGGGGACCCTACAATGAGCAGTTCTTC
TRBJ2-5 | TRBV6-2/TRBV6-3 | NA | once | CASSYTGPTEIIQETQYF | TGTGCCAGCAGTTATACGGGCCCGACAGAGATTATCCAAGAGACCCAGTACTTC
TRBJ2-5 | TRBV10-3 | NA | NA | CAISPSPPEGTQETQYF | TGTGCCATCAGCCCCTCCCCTCCAGAAGGGACTCAAGAGACCCAGTACTTC
TRBJ2-7 | TRBV20-1 | TRBD2 | NA | CSATLAGAEFYEQYF | TGCAGTGCTACCCTAGCGGGAGCAGAGTTCTACGAGCAGTACTTC
TRBJ1-2 | TRBV23-1 | NA | NA | CASTRRHHGYTF | TGCGCCAGCACTCGACGTCACCATGGCTACACCTTC
TRBJ2-1 | TRBV5-6 | TRBD2 | NA | CASSLGPGLSFYNEQFF | TGTGCCAGCAGCTTGGGTCCGGGACTAAGTTTTTACAATGAGCAGTTCTTC
TRBJ2-3 | TRBV29-1 | NA | NA | CSVEPRGNPDTQYF | TGCAGCGTTGAACCCAGGGGAAATCCAGATACGCAGTATTTT
TRBJ2-1 | TRBV4-1 | NA | NA | CASRGEGQGNEQFF | TGCGCCAGCAGAGGCGAGGGACAAGGGAATGAGCAGTTCTTC
TRBJ2-3 | TRBV4-3 | NA | once | CASSQEPSGTTTVDTQYF | TGCGCCAGCAGCCAAGAACCGTCGGGGACCACCACCGTAGATACGCAGTATTTT
TRBJ2-1 | TRBV9 | NA | NA | CASSGGIGTPSYNEQFF | TGTGCCAGCAGCGGGGGCATCGGGACTCCTTCTTACAATGAGCAGTTCTTC
TRBJ2-3 | TRBV19 | NA | NA | CASGRDPTDTQYF | TGTGCCAGTGGACGGGACCCCACAGATACGCAGTATTTT
TRBJ2-7 | TRBV15 | NA | NA | CATSRAAWGHLYYEQYF | TGTGCCACCAGCAGAGCCGCCTGGGGACATTTGTACTACGAGCAGTACTTC
TRBJ1-2 | TRBV4-3 | TRBD1 | NA | CASSQDTGVNYGYTF | TGCGCCAGCAGCCAAGACACAGGGGTTAACTATGGCTACACCTTC
TRBJ2-3 | TRBV6-1 | NA | NA | CASSPAEGGGPVTDTQYF | TGTGCCAGCAGCCCTGCGGAAGGGGGAGGCCCCGTCACAGATACGCAGTATTTT
TRBJ1-1 | TRBV29-1 | NA | few | CSVDRRGSTEAFF | TGCAGCGTTGATCGCAGAGGGAGCACTGAAGCTTTCTTT
TRBJ2-1 | TRBV12-3/TRBV12-4 | NA | NA | CASSLSGALNEQFF | TGTGCCAGCAGTTTATCTGGGGCTCTCAATGAGCAGTTCTTC
TRBJ2-3 | TRBV6-5 | NA | NA | CASSYSLAGRDSGTDTQYF | TGTGCCAGCAGTTACTCGTTAGCGGGACGGGACAGTGGCACAGATACGCAGTATTTT
TRBJ1-1 | TRBV7-2 | TRBD1 | NA | CASSFPGTGMNTEAFF | TGTGCCAGCAGCTTCCCCGGGACAGGGATGAACACTGAAGCTTTCTTT
TRBJ2-5 | TRBV12-3/TRBV12-4 | NA | NA | CASSFGLSDTQYF | TGTGCCAGCAGTTTCGGGCTAAGTGACACCCAGTACTTC
TRBJ2-2 | TRBV27 | NA | NA | CASSPYAIGTRNTGELFF | TGTGCCAGCAGTCCCTACGCGATTGGGACAAGAAACACCGGGGAGCTGTTTTTT
TRBJ1-5 | TRBV30 | NA | few | CAWSVGSNQPQHF | TGTGCCTGGAGTGTGGGGAGCAATCAGCCCCAGCATTTT